The TCR beta chain under discussion was sequenced for a study of shared clonotypes between healthy human individuals. A word on this clone: One end of the junction does not line up with germline, which may come from a read error.

Only in-frame clones appear in the TCRdb table, and some are missing; sequencing was by immunoSEQ multiplex PCR. In the table there are roughly 1,000,000 clones, around 82% of which are singletons. The receptor was derived from a man aged 18 to 30 in good health. Some clones in this sample may be carry-over from other donors' samples. The specimen sequenced was memory CD4+ T cells from PBMCs. The subset was: CD45RA-negative fraction.

CDR3 loop: CARSSIVKGGTEAFF. The CDR3, as DNA: TGTGCCAGAAGTAGTATAGTAAAGGGAGGCACTGAAGCTTTCTTT. The gene calls are TRBV19 and TRBJ1-1; D is undetermined. The CDR3 contains 15 residues. Germline loops: CDR1 LNHDA, CDR2 SQIVND (reference sequence).